The 8 T cell receptor beta chains below were found in one sample sequenced in a study of regulatory T cells in long-lasting Graves disease. Arm-PCR of CDR3 regions with iRepertoire HTBI primers generated TCR beta libraries. TCRdb passed the multiplex PCR reads through MiXCR, listing each CDR3 protein once. The sample gives roughly 360,000 distinct CDR3 sequences, roughly 24% of which show up once; about 29% is in the top ten. Time point specified: persistent/refractory GD, antithyroid drugs over 5 years with positive TRAb. Making the TCR library involved RNA that had been extracted from PBMCs. The source was peripheral blood mononuclear cells (PBMCs), collected when the disease was refractory, from a patient treated with antithyroid drugs. These receptor sequences come from a middle-aged woman with Graves disease.

There are many counts of this clonotype. The rearrangement uses TRBV12-3 or TRBV12-4 and TRBJ2-7, with D perhaps matching TRBD2 (6 bases). V was pared by 4 bases and J by 0 bases, with 16 bases between. The CDR3 spans 16 residues. The DNA of the CDR3 is TGTGCCAGCAGTTCCCGAACTAGCCAAAGCTCCTACGAGCAGTACTTC. This sequence encodes CASSSRTSQSSYEQYF.

This clonotype was found a few times. J is TRBJ1-1 and V is TRBV7-9; TRBD1 matches at 8 bases. CDR1 and CDR2 (germline): SEHNR, FQNEAQ (reference sequence). V shed 5 bases and J 1 base; nucleotides not matched to a gene: 6. CDR3 length equals 15 residues. The CDR3 nucleotides read TGTGCCAGCAGCCCACAGGGGGGGACGAACACTGAAGCTTTCTTT. Translation: CASSPQGGTNTEAFF.

In this sample, this clonotype turned up many times. The gene calls are TRBV2 and TRBJ1-1; D ambiguous. The CDR3 runs 14 residues. Germline CDR1 SNHLY, CDR2 FYNNEI. The V gene lost 5 bases and the J gene lost 10 bases, with 20 bases spanning the gap. The CDR3 DNA follows: TGTGCCAGCAGTTTTGGCCCTGCCAACGGCCGAGCTTTCTTT. This encodes CASSFGPANGRAFF.

This clonotype showed up many times. CDR3 sequence reads: CASSYSGAAIQETQYF. For the CDR3, the DNA is TGTGCCAGCAGTTACTCGGGGGCGGCAATCCAAGAGACCCAGTACTTC. V is TRBV6-5 and J is TRBJ2-5; maybe TRBD1 (6 bases). V was trimmed by 0 bases and J by 1 base, leaving 12 bases between them. Per the germline V gene, CDR1 is MNHEY and CDR2 is SVGAGI. The CDR3 covers 16 residues.

The CDR3 DNA reads as TGTGCCAGCACGCCCACGCGGGAGTTATATACGCAGTATTTT. Its protein product is CASTPTRELYTQYF. V usage is TRBV6-1 and J usage is TRBJ2-3; the match to TRBD2 covers 7 bases. Germline CDR1 reads MNHNS; CDR2 reads SASEGT. Trimming took 7 bases from V and 7 from J; bases not matched to a gene: 11. CDR3 size: 14 residues.

V usage is TRBV20-1 and J usage is TRBJ1-5, with D uncertain. CDR1 DFQATT and CDR2 SNEGSKA come from the germline V gene (reference sequence). Trimming left V 2 bases short and J 0 bases short, with 17 bases between. The CDR3 runs 17 residues. The CDR3, as DNA: TGCAGTGCTAGACCGAAAGGGAGGGAGATTAGCAATCAGCCCCAGCATTTT. Its translation: CSARPKGREISNQPQHF.

This clonotype was detected a few times. The chain joins TRBV6-5 to TRBJ2-7; either TRBD1 or TRBD2 may fit D (5 bases each). V gave up 4 bases and J gave up 1 base, with 14 bases separating them. The germline V gene encodes CDR1 MNHEY and CDR2 SVGAGI. The CDR3 extends over 15 amino acids. CDR3 sequence reads: CASSSPRDGSYEQYF. In DNA, the CDR3 is TGTGCCAGCAGTTCTCCCCGGGACGGATCCTACGAGCAGTACTTC.

The chain joins TRBV20-1 to TRBJ2-1; 11 nucleotides match TRBD2. Germline CDR1 DFQATT, CDR2 SNEGSKA (reference sequence). The CDR3 is 14 residues long. The trim removed 3 bases at V and 6 bases at J, leaving 4 bases unmatched. The CDR3 spells CSASSGRAPNEQFF. The CDR3 coding sequence is TGCAGTGCTAGTAGCGGGAGGGCCCCCAATGAGCAGTTCTTC.